This T cell receptor beta chain comes out of a study of CD8 T cells in Susac syndrome. This clonotype was counted once. The antigen is unknown. A quantity of roughly 0.5 to 1 ug RNA underwent reverse transcription using random hexamers. TCRdb processed the immunoSEQ multiplex PCR reads anew with MiXCR; each CDR3 protein has one entry. The sample has 180,000 or so distinct CDR3 sequences, around 94% seen once; the top ten hold under 0.15%. Findings of the study overall: Regarding the TCR sequencing and HLA analysis, the study admitted that a relatively small number of individuals were involved.

The ends lost 6 bases at V and 2 bases at J; junction bases unmatched: 6. The CDR3 has 15 residues. CD8+ and CD4+ T cells from blood underwent TCR beta sequencing, which was carried out in a high-throughput format. TEMRA cells were enriched by FACS, while CD8+ and CD4+ T cells were obtained through a negative isolation that was performed magnetically. The material sequenced was CD4+ T cells from PBMCs. The rearrangement uses TRBV12-3 or TRBV12-4 and TRBJ2-5, with 10 bases aligning to TRBD1. The sequence came from a human donor in good health. CDR3 protein: CASSWTGGKQETQYF. The CDR3, as DNA: TGTGCCAGCAGCTGGACAGGGGGAAAACAAGAGACCCAGTACTTC.